A single sample is the source of the 23 T cell receptor beta chains below, sequenced in a study of blood T cell repertoires in COVID-19. Generated by immunoSEQ multiplex PCR, the TCRdb table keeps only in-frame clones and is missing some. The repertoire holds 150,000 to 200,000 clones, with approximately 90% as singletons. Sequencing was done on a sample of peripheral blood. These receptors were taken from a man aged 18 to 29 with active or convalescent COVID-19.

This rearrangement joins TRBV11-3 to TRBJ2-3; TRBD1 might be the D (5 bases). Trimming left V 5 bases short and J 3 bases short, with 15 bases between. From germline, CDR1 is SGHNT and CDR2 YENEEA. The CDR3 totals 15 residues. CDR3 sequence reads: CASSPMTTETDTQYF. CDR3 DNA: TGTGCCAGCAGCCCGATGACGACAGAAACAGATACGCAGTATTTT.

The chain uses TRBV29-1 and TRBJ2-7, with 8 bases that match TRBD1. The length of the CDR3 is 13 residues. After removal of 5 bases from V and 9 bases from J, the junction contained 12 bases not matched to a gene. Germline CDR1 reads SQVTM; CDR2 reads ANQGSEA. CDR3 loop: CSVLQDRVASQYF. In nucleotides, the CDR3 is TGCAGCGTTCTTCAGGACAGGGTGGCCTCGCAGTACTTC.

This clone was recorded only once. The chain joins TRBV10-3 to TRBJ1-1; D is possibly TRBD1 (5 bases). Between the trimmed V and J ends, which lost 2 bases and 6 bases, there was a span of 16 bases. From germline, CDR1 is ENHRY and CDR2 SYGVKD. The CDR3 has 15 residues. Here the CDR3 reads CAISESGTITPEAFF. For the CDR3, the DNA is TGTGCCATCAGTGAGAGCGGGACGATTACTCCTGAAGCTTTCTTT.

CDR3 protein: CASSGSLKTQWLEQYF. The CDR3 DNA reads TGCGCCAGCAGCGGGAGTCTCAAGACACAGTGGCTCGAGCAGTACTTC. J is TRBJ2-7 and V is TRBV5-1, with D perhaps TRBD2 (5 bases). This CDR3 has 16 residues. Trimming left V 4 bases short and J 6 bases short, with 23 bases between. Germline assignment: CDR1 SGHRS and CDR2 YFSETQ.

The chain has TRBV19 and TRBJ2-3, with a weak D call TRBD1 (6 bases). The V end was cut by 0 bases, the J end by 8 bases, with 18 bases between. The germline gives CDR1 LNHDA, CDR2 SQIVND (reference sequence). The CDR3 contains 16 residues. In nucleotides, the CDR3 is TGTGCCAGTAGTATAGATCTTAGGGCGGCAGGGGCTACGCAGTATTTT. Protein sequence: CASSIDLRAAGATQYF.

This clone came up once. The chain combines TRBV15 with TRBJ2-1, with 7 bases that match TRBD1. V shed 4 bases, J shed 0 bases, and the junction held 9 bases outside the gene matches. CDR3 length equals 17 residues. The V gene's germline CDR1 is LNHNV and CDR2 YYDKDF (reference sequence). CDR3 amino acids: CATSIRDSGFSYNEQFF. The CDR3 DNA follows: TGTGCCACCAGCATAAGGGACAGTGGATTCTCCTACAATGAGCAGTTCTTC.

This chain joins TRBV7-9 and TRBJ2-2; perhaps TRBD2 as D (5 bases). Per the germline V gene, CDR1 is SEHNR and CDR2 is FQNEAQ (reference sequence). Between the trimmed V and J ends, which lost 1 base and 6 bases, there was a span of 9 bases. There are 14 residues in the CDR3. The CDR3 bases are TGTGCCAGCAGCTTAGGCTGGGAGCCCGGGGAGCTGTTTTTT. This sequence encodes CASSLGWEPGELFF.

The genes are TRBV4-1 and TRBJ1-5; weak D call: TRBD1 (5 bases). Germline CDR1 MGHRA, CDR2 YSYEKL. Trimming took off 0 bases at V and 4 bases at J, with 10 bases between the two ends. This CDR3 comprises 15 residues. The CDR3 is CASSQDGGSNQPQHF. The CDR3 DNA sequence: TGCGCCAGCAGCCAAGATGGGGGGAGTAATCAGCCCCAGCATTTT.

The chain carries TRBV28 and TRBJ1-5; tentatively, D is TRBD1 (5 bases). The CDR3 extends over 15 amino acids. Germline V lookup: CDR1 MDHEN, CDR2 SYDVKM. Trimming shortened V by 7 bases and J by 5 bases, and 18 bases separated the two germline ends. The CDR3 nucleotides read TGTGCCAGCACTGGACCGGATAAAGGGGATCAGCCCCAGCATTTT. Its protein is CASTGPDKGDQPQHF.

CDR3: CASSFLGQGYTEAFF. CDR3 nucleotides: TGTGCCAGCAGTTTCCTGGGCCAGGGGTACACTGAAGCTTTCTTT. This sequence joins TRBV28 and TRBJ1-1; D is perhaps TRBD1 (6 bases). The CDR3 runs to 15 residues. V lost 3 bases to trimming and J lost 3 bases, with 14 bases between them. CDR1 and CDR2 (germline): MDHEN, SYDVKM.

V is TRBV4-1 and J is TRBJ1-5; possible D gene TRBD1, 5 bases. Per germline, CDR1 MGHRA and CDR2 YSYEKL. V dropped 0 bases and J dropped 6 bases, with 15 bases sitting between them. This CDR3 comprises 16 residues. CDR3 sequence: CASSQESKGQSQPQHF. CDR3 DNA sequence: TGCGCCAGCAGCCAAGAATCTAAGGGGCAAAGTCAGCCCCAGCATTTT.

This clone came up a few times. The chain couples TRBV18 to TRBJ1-5; no reliable D call. The CDR3 length is 14 residues. V was clipped by 2 bases and J by 5 bases, with 10 bases between them. Germline V gives CDR1 KGHSH, CDR2 LQKENI. CDR3 in DNA: TGTGCCAGCTCACCAGGGTCACGGGATCAGCCCCAGCATTTT. It encodes CASSPGSRDQPQHF.

This rearrangement joins TRBV28 to TRBJ2-7; TRBD2 is a possible D gene (5 bases). Germline V CDR1 and CDR2: MDHEN, SYDVKM. This CDR3 contains 15 residues. Deletions cut 3 bases from V and 1 base from J, with 13 bases between. CDR3 loop: CASSLRGSTSYEQYF. The CDR3 DNA sequence: TGTGCCAGCAGTTTGCGAGGGAGTACGTCCTACGAGCAGTACTTC.

This clone was recorded once. V is TRBV16 and J is TRBJ2-2, with a tentative D call TRBD1 (6 bases). V lost 1 base to trimming and J lost 0 bases, with 12 bases between them. The germline gives CDR1 KGHSY, CDR2 FQNENV. This CDR3 is 17 amino acids long. CDR3 sequence (DNA): TGTGCCAGCAGCCAATTTGGCAGGGGCTCGAACACCGGGGAGCTGTTTTTT. Its translation is CASSQFGRGSNTGELFF.

This clone came up a few times. The conserved final phenylalanine or tryptophan is absent from the CDR3, which likely points to a read error. It is unclear where the CDR3 begins or ends on the DNA, so no DNA is shown, and the CDR3 is as TCRdb lists it. The chain employs TRBV5-4 and TRBJ1-2; the table gives TRBD1 as D, unverified against the DNA. CDR1 SGHNT and CDR2 YYREEE come from the germline V gene (reference sequence). The CDR3 adds up to 13 amino acids, both ends counted. The CDR3 here is CASSFYRGPPKNL.

This clone was detected once. V is TRBV3-1 (or the pseudogene TRBV3-2) and J is TRBJ2-5; TRBD2 might be the D (5 bases). V was shortened by 5 bases and J by 4 bases, with 14 bases between the two germline ends. Germline V gives CDR1 LGHDT, CDR2 YNNKEL (reference sequence). The CDR3 consists of 14 residues. The chain's CDR3 is CASSKQNGIETQYF. CDR3 DNA sequence: TGTGCCAGCAGCAAACAGAACGGGATAGAGACCCAGTACTTC.

The rearrangement joins TRBV5-4 to TRBJ2-5; D is perhaps TRBD2 (6 bases). Germline V gene lookup returns CDR1 SGHNT and CDR2 YYREEE (reference sequence). This CDR3 is built from 15 residues. Trimming left V 4 bases short and J 7 bases short, with 20 bases between. The CDR3 sequence: CASSPRESGSGTQYF. CDR3 coding DNA: TGTGCCAGCAGCCCCCGGGAGAGTGGATCGGGGACCCAGTACTTC.

The V call is TRBV4-2, the J call TRBJ2-7; possibly TRBD2 for D (6 bases). The germline V gene encodes CDR1 LGHNA and CDR2 YNFKEQ. Trimming left V 0 bases short and J 3 bases short, with 15 bases between. There are 16 residues in the CDR3. CDR3 region: CASSQDWAGTHYEQYF. The CDR3 bases are TGTGCCAGCAGCCAAGACTGGGCGGGGACTCACTACGAGCAGTACTTC.

This clone was seen just once. The CDR3 coding sequence is TGTGCCTGGAGTGTAACAGGGGGGGATGGCTACACCTTC. It translates to CAWSVTGGDGYTF. The rearrangement links TRBV30 to TRBJ1-2, with 8 bases fitting TRBD1. The CDR3 covers 13 residues. The V and J ends lost 0 bases and 6 bases, in that order; junction bases with no gene match: 3. Per germline, CDR1 GTSNPN and CDR2 SVGIG (reference sequence).

This chain connects TRBV4-1 to TRBJ1-2, with 9 bases matching TRBD1. Per the germline V gene, CDR1 is MGHRA and CDR2 is YSYEKL. V gave up 1 base and J gave up 5 bases; unmatched junction bases: 5. The CDR3 spans 15 residues. Here the CDR3 reads CASSQAGTGMYGYTF. The CDR3 nucleotides are TGCGCCAGCAGCCAAGCCGGGACAGGGATGTATGGCTACACCTTC.

The chain carries TRBV6-5 and TRBJ1-2; TRBD1 aligns across 8 bases. Germline V CDR1 and CDR2: MNHEY, SVGAGI. The CDR3 has 14 amino acids. J lost 3 bases, V lost 4 bases, and 4 bases had no gene match. CDR3 in DNA: TGTGCCAGCAGTTCTCGACAGGGGCACTATGGCTACACCTTC. Its protein is CASSSRQGHYGYTF.

This chain links TRBV18 with TRBJ2-2; perhaps TRBD2 as D (6 bases). The CDR3 loop spans 16 amino acids. Trimming removed 1 base at V and 0 bases at J, with 9 bases between. Looked up from germline, CDR1 is KGHSH and CDR2 is LQKENI. CDR3 coding DNA: TGTGCCAGCTCACCACTCGGGACTCCGAACACCGGGGAGCTGTTTTTT. It is translated as CASSPLGTPNTGELFF.

The chain couples TRBV28 to TRBJ1-1; D may be TRBD1 (5 bases). CDR1 MDHEN and CDR2 SYDVKM come from the germline V gene. The CDR3 length is 14 residues. Trimming took off 7 bases at V and 4 bases at J, with 16 bases between the two ends. The CDR3 sequence is CASKGLLGGTEAFF. Here the CDR3 DNA reads TGTGCCAGCAAGGGGCTTTTGGGTGGCACTGAAGCTTTCTTT.